Sequencing of this TCR beta chain was carried out in a study of preoperative IRX-2 immunotherapy in early breast cancer. The CDR3 sequence is 13 residues long. Germline V gene sequence: CDR1 SQVTM, CDR2 ANQGSEA. V lost 4 bases and J lost 4, with 11 bases in between. Regarding treatment: preoperative locoregional IRX-2 cytokine immunotherapy. Preoperative locoregional IRX-2 cytokine immunotherapy was tested in the phase Ib source study. Generated by immunoSEQ multiplex PCR, the TCRdb table keeps only in-frame clones and is missing some. The data show about 25,000 clones, 85% to 95% seen once. The source of this sequence is a human donor with breast cancer. The rearrangement uses TRBV29-1 and TRBJ1-5; D is uncertain. Sample: tumor tissue, taken after IRX-2 immunotherapy. The DNA of the CDR3 is TGCAGCGTTGTATTAGGGTGGAATCAGCCCCAGCATTTT. This codes for CSVVLGWNQPQHF.